This T cell receptor beta chain was sequenced for a study of T cell repertoires in ileal Crohn's disease. Overall study: Every patient was operated on for stricturing (61%) or penetrating (around 40%) complications. Thiopurines (around 11) or anti-TNF agents (18) were given postoperatively to about half.

The germline gives CDR1 SGHTA, CDR2 FQGNSA. CDR3 length: 14 amino acids. Trimming took 2 bases from V and 2 from J, leaving 10 bases between them. Clones were sequenced by immunoSEQ multiplex PCR, and TCRdb holds only the in-frame ones, with some missing. The data contain tens of thousands of clones, roughly 77% of them singletons. The receptor was isolated from an adult with Crohn's disease. The J gene is TRBJ2-7, the V gene TRBV7-2; no clear D. Source material: ileal tissue. CDR3 sequence reads: CASSLWPTTYEQYF. In nucleotides, the CDR3 is TGTGCCAGCAGCTTATGGCCAACTACCTACGAGCAGTACTTC.